Shown below are 5 T cell receptor beta chains from a single sample sequenced in a study of cytomegalovirus exposure and HLA in healthy donors. Primers: 60 Vbeta forward and 13 Jbeta reverse. Generated by immunoSEQ multiplex PCR, the TCRdb table keeps only in-frame clones and is missing some. The table has 150,000 to 200,000 clones, more than 75% seen once; the top ten hold 1.5%. Sequenced input: PBMCs. The source is a girl aged 5-17 years in good health and CMV-seropositive.

This chain uses TRBV11-2 with TRBJ2-1, with D perhaps matching TRBD1 (5 bases). This CDR3 contains 11 residues. Trimming removed 4 bases at V and 13 bases at J, with 11 bases between. Looked up from germline, CDR1 is SGHAT and CDR2 is FQNNGV. CDR3 coding DNA: TGTGCCAGCAGCTGGGGCTTTGGACAGTTCTTC. This sequence encodes CASSWGFGQFF.

The chain uses TRBV5-1 and TRBJ2-2; the match to TRBD1 covers 7 bases. This CDR3 is 14 amino acids long. Trimming took 4 bases from V and 6 from J; bases not matched to a gene: 6. Germline-derived CDR1 and CDR2 are SGHRS and YFSETQ. CDR3 nucleotides: TGCGCCAGCAGCCAAACGACAGGGTCCGGGGAGCTGTTTTTT. Translated: CASSQTTGSGELFF.

This clone was seen a handful of times. The V gene is TRBV6-5, the J gene TRBJ2-5; maybe TRBD2 (5 bases). Germline CDR1 reads MNHEY; CDR2 reads SVGAGI. The CDR3 is 14 amino acids. The V end was cut by 5 bases, the J end by 2 bases, with 12 bases between. This chain's CDR3 is CASSPWTLQETQYF. The CDR3 DNA follows: TGTGCCAGCAGTCCGTGGACTTTGCAAGAGACCCAGTACTTC.

The chain carries TRBV9 and TRBJ2-3, with 10 nucleotides matching TRBD1. From germline, CDR1 is SGDLS and CDR2 YYNGEE. There are 15 residues in the CDR3. After removal of 0 bases from V and 6 bases from J, the junction contained 4 bases not matched to a gene. In DNA form, the CDR3 reads TGTGCCAGCAGCGTAGCGGGGACAGGGGTTGATACGCAGTATTTT. Translation gives CASSVAGTGVDTQYF.

This clone has only a few counts. The gene calls are TRBV28 and TRBJ2-5; TRBD2 might be the D (6 bases). TRBJ2-7 matches the DNA end more closely, so the J call is doubtful. Germline V lookup: CDR1 MDHEN, CDR2 SYDVKM. The CDR3 runs 18 residues. CDR3 sequence (DNA): TGTGCCAGCATCCAGGGCGGGGCCGGGAATAGTGGGGACTACGAGCAGTACTTC. Its protein product is CASIQGGAGNSGDYEQYF.